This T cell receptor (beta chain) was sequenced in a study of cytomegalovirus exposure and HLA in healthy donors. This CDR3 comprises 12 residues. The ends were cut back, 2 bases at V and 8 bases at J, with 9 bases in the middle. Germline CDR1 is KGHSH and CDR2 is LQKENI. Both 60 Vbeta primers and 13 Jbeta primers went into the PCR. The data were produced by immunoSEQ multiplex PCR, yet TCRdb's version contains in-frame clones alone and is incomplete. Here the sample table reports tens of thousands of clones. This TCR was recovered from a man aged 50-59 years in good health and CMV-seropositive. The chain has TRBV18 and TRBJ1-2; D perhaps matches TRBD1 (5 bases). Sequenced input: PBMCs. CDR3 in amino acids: CASSPRTWGYTF. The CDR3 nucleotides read TGTGCCAGCTCACCAAGGACATGGGGCTACACCTTC.